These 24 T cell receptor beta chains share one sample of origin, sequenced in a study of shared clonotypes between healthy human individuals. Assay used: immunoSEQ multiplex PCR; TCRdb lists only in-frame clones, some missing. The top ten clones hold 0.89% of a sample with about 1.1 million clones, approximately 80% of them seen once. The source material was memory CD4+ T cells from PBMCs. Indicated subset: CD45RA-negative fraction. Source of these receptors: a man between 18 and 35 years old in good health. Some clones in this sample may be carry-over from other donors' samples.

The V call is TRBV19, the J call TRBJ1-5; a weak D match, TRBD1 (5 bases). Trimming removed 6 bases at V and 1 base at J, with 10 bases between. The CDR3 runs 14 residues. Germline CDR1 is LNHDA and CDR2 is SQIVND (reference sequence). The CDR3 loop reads CASRVGGSNQPQHF. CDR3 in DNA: TGTGCCAGTAGAGTTGGGGGAAGCAATCAGCCCCAGCATTTT.

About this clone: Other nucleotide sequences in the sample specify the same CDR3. This CDR3 reads CASSLVGVDTQYF. CDR3 DNA: TGTGCCAGCAGCTTAGTGGGAGTGGATACGCAGTATTTT. The V gene is TRBV7-2, the J gene TRBJ2-3; D might be TRBD2 (5 bases). V was cut by 1 base and J by 6 bases, with 8 bases left in between. Looked up from germline, CDR1 is SGHTA and CDR2 is FQGNSA. The CDR3 sequence is 13 residues long. Full variable domain (remainder filled in from reference TRBV7-2 and TRBJ2-3): GAGVSQSPSNKVTEKGKDVELRCDPISGHTALYWYRQSLGQGLEFLIYFQGNSAPDKSGLPSDRFSAERTGGSVSTLTIQRTQQEDSAVYLCASSLVGVDTQYFGPGTRLTVL.

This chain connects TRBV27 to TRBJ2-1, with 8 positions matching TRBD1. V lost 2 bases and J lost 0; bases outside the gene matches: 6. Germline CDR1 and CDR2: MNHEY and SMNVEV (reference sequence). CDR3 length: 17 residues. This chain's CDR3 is CASSLRPQGASYNEQFF. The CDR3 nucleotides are TGTGCCAGCAGTTTAAGGCCCCAGGGGGCCTCCTACAATGAGCAGTTCTTC.

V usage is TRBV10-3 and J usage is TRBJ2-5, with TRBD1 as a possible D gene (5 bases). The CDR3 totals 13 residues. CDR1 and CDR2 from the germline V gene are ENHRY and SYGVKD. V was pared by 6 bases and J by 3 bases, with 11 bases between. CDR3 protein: CAISATAEETQYF. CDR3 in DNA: TGTGCCATCAGCGCGACAGCCGAAGAGACCCAGTACTTC.

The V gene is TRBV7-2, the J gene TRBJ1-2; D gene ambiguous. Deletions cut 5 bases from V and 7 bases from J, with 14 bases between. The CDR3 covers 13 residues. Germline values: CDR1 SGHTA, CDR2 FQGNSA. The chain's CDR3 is CASSLTTAGGYTF. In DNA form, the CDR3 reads TGTGCCAGCAGCCTGACTACAGCGGGTGGCTACACCTTC.

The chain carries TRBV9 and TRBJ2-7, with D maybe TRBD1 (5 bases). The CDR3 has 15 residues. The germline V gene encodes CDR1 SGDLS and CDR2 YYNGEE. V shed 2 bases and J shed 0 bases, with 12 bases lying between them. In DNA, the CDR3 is TGTGCCAGCAGCGTTGGACAAACGAACTCCTACGAGCAGTACTTC. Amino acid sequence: CASSVGQTNSYEQYF.

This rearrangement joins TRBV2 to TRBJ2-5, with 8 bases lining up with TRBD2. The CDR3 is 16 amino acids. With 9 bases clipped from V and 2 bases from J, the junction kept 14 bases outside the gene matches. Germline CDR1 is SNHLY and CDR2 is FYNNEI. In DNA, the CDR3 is TGTGCCAGTCTCTCACGAGCGGGAGAGGGGCAAGAGACCCAGTACTTC. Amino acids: CASLSRAGEGQETQYF. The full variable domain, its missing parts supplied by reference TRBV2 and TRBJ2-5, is EPEVTQTPSHQVTQMGQEVILRCVPISNHLYFYWYRQILGQKVEFLVSFYNNEISEKSEIFDDQFSVERPDGSNFTLKIRSTKLEDSAMYFCASLSRAGEGQETQYFGPGTRLLVL.

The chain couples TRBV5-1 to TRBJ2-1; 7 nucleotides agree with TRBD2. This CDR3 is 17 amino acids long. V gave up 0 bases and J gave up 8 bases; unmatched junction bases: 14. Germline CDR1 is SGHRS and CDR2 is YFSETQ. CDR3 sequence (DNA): TGCGCCAGCAGCTTGGGTTCAGGCGGGAGCGAGTTGGATGAGCAGTTCTTC. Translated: CASSLGSGGSELDEQFF.

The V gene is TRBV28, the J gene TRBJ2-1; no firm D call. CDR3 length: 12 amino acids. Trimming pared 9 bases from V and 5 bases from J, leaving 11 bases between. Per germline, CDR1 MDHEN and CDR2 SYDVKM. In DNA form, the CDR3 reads TGTGCCAGTCAAAGGTGGGACAATGAGCAGTTCTTC. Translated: CASQRWDNEQFF.

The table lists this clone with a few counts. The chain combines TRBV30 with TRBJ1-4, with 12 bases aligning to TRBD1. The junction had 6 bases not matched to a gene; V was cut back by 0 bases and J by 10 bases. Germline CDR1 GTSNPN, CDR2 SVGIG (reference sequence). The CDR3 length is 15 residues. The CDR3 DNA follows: TGTGCCTGGAGTGTACTGGGACAGGGGGCCGGAAAACTGTTTTTT. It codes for CAWSVLGQGAGKLFF.

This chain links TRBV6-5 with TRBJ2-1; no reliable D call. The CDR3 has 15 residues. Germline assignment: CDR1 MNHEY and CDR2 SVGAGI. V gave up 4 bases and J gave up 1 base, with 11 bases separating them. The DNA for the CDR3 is TGTGCCAGCAGTTCTAGTGTGGGGTCCTACAATGAGCAGTTCTTC. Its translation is CASSSSVGSYNEQFF.

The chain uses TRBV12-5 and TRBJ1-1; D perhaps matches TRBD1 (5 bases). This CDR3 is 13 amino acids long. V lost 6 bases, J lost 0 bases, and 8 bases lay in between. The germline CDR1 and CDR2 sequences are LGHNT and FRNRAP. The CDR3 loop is CASGQGLNTEAFF. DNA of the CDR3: TGTGCTAGTGGCCAGGGATTGAACACTGAAGCTTTCTTT.

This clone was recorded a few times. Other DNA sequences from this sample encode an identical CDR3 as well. Here the CDR3 reads CASSVGLAGAYNEQFF. The CDR3 DNA reads TGTGCCAGCAGCGTAGGGCTAGCGGGGGCCTACAATGAGCAGTTCTTC. The J gene is TRBJ2-1, the V gene TRBV9; 10 bases are a match to TRBD2. The J segment lost 2 bases and the V segment lost 0 bases, leaving 2 bases of the junction unmatched. Germline CDR1 reads SGDLS; CDR2 reads YYNGEE. The CDR3 consists of 16 residues.

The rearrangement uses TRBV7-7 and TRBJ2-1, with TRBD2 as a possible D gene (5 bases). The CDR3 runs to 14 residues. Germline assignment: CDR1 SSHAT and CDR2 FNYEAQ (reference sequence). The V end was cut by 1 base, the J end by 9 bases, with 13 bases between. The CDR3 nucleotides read TGTGCCAGCAGCTTAGAACGGGAAGGAACTGAGCAGTTCTTC. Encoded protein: CASSLEREGTEQFF.

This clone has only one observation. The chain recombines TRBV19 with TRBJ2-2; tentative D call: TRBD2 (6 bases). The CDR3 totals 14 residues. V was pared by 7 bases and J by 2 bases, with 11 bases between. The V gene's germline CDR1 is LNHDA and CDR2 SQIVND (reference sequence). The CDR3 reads CASTTSRNTGELFF. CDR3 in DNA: TGTGCCAGTACTACTAGCCGAAACACCGGGGAGCTGTTTTTT.

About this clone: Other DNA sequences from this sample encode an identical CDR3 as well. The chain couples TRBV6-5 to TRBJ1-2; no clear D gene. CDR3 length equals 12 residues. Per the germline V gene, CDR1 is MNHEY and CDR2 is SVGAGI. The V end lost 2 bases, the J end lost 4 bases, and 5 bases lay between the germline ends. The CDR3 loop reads CASSYKGYGYTF. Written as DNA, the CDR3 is TGTGCCAGCAGTTACAAAGGCTATGGCTACACCTTC.

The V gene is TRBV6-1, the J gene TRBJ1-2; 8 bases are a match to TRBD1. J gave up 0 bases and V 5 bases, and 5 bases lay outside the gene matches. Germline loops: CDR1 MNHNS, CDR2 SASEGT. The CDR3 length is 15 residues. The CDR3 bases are TGTGCCAGCAGTCCCGGGACAGGAACTAACTATGGCTACACCTTC. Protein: CASSPGTGTNYGYTF.

The CDR3 loop is CASSSLAEIDTQYF. CDR3 bases: TGTGCCAGCAGTTCGCTAGCGGAAATAGATACGCAGTATTTT. The chain combines TRBV13 with TRBJ2-3; 7 bases fit TRBD2. CDR3 length equals 14 residues. CDR1 PRHDT and CDR2 FYEKMQ come from the germline V gene (reference sequence). The ends lost 6 bases at V and 5 bases at J; junction bases unmatched: 8.

The chain's CDR3 is CASSLVRTGGLAGAYEQYF. The CDR3 DNA is TGCGCCAGCAGCTTGGTTAGGACAGGGGGCCTAGCGGGAGCCTACGAGCAGTACTTC. The chain uses TRBV5-1 and TRBJ2-7, with D perhaps TRBD1 (11 bases). V shed 0 bases and J shed 2 bases, with 24 bases lying between them. From germline, CDR1 is SGHRS and CDR2 YFSETQ. This CDR3 is 19 amino acids long.

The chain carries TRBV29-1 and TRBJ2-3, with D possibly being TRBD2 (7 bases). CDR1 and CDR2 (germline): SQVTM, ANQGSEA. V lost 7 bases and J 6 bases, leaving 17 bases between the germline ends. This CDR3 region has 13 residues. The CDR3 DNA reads TGCAGCGCCTTCGGGGGGCGGGTCGATACGCAGTATTTT. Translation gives CSAFGGRVDTQYF.

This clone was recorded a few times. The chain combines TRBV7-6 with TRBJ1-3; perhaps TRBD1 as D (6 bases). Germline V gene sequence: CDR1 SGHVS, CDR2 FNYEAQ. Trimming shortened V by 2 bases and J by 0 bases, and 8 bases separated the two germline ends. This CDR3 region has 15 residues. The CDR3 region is CASSLSRGSGNTIYF. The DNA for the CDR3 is TGTGCCAGCAGCTTATCCAGGGGCTCTGGAAACACCATATATTTT.

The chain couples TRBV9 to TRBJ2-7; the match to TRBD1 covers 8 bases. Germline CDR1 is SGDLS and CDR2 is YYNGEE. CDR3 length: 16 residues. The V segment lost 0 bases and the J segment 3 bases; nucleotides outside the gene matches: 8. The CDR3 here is CASSVDPQGEFYEQYF. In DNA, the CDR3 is TGTGCCAGCAGCGTAGATCCACAGGGGGAGTTCTACGAGCAGTACTTC.

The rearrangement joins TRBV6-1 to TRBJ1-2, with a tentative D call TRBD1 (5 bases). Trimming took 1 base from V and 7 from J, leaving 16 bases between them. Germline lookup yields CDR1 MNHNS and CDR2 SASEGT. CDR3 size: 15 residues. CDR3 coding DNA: TGTGCCAGCAGTGAAGGGCTGGGGGGTTGGGGTGGCTACACCTTC. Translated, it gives CASSEGLGGWGGYTF.

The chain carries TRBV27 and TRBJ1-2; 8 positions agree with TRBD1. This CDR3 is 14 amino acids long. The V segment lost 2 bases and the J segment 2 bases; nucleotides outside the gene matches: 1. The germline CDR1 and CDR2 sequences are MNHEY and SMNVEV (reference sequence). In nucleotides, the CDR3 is TGTGCCAGCAGTTTAAGACAGGGGAACTATGGCTACACCTTC. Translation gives CASSLRQGNYGYTF.